This T cell receptor (beta chain) was identified during a study of blood T cell repertoires in COVID-19. About the study: Nucleic acid was either cDNA or gDNA, and it came from T cells, B-cell-depleted T cells, or PBMCs.

The cohort comprised adults aged about 18 to 100 years residing in about two dozen US areas. Data came from immunoSEQ multiplex PCR; TCRdb stores just in-frame clones and leaves some out. The table has a few hundred thousand clones, around 84% seen once. The CDR3 is 14 residues long. V lost 3 bases and J 0 bases, leaving 6 bases between the germline ends. Germline V gene sequence: CDR1 WSHSY, CDR2 SAAADI. The V call is TRBV10-2, the J call TRBJ1-5; D is unresolved. The sequence came from a man aged 25-40 years with acute COVID-19. The sequencing input was PBMCs or T cells enriched from blood (not recorded which). Here the CDR3 reads CASSDTYSNQPQHF. The CDR3 DNA follows: TGCGCCAGCAGTGACACCTATAGCAATCAGCCCCAGCATTTT.